Each of the 27 T cell receptor beta chains below was sequenced from the same sample in a study of cytomegalovirus exposure and HLA in healthy donors. The PCR had 60 Vbeta and 13 Jbeta primers. The assay was immunoSEQ multiplex PCR, and TCRdb's table has in-frame clones only and misses some. The sample includes more than 150,000 clones, approximately 85% of them seen just once. Sequenced: PBMCs. The receptors derive from a girl aged 10 to 17 in good health and CMV-seropositive.

This clone turned up a few times. The chain has TRBV5-4 and TRBJ2-6, with unresolved D. The CDR3 totals 15 residues. Germline-derived CDR1 and CDR2 are SGHNT and YYREEE (reference sequence). V was clipped by 1 base and J by 0 bases, with 5 bases between them. In DNA, the CDR3 is TGTGCCAGCAGCTTGCGCGACTCTGGGGCCAACGTCCTGACTTTC. Its translation: CASSLRDSGANVLTF.

This clone has just one count. V and J are TRBV2 and TRBJ1-5; a weak D match, TRBD1 (5 bases). The CDR3 extends over 13 amino acids. Trimming took off 6 bases at V and 4 bases at J, with 10 bases between the two ends. Germline V gene sequence: CDR1 SNHLY, CDR2 FYNNEI. This CDR3 is CASRDQGNQPQHF. The DNA of the CDR3 is TGTGCCAGCAGGGATCAGGGAAATCAGCCCCAGCATTTT. Filled out from reference TRBV2 and TRBJ1-5, the complete variable domain reads EPEVTQTPSHQVTQMGQEVILRCVPISNHLYFYWYRQILGQKVEFLVSFYNNEISEKSEIFDDQFSVERPDGSNFTLKIRSTKLEDSAMYFCASRDQGNQPQHFGDGTRLSIL.

The gene calls are TRBV5-5 and TRBJ2-1, with TRBD1 matching 11 bases. Trimming took 1 base from V and 8 from J; bases not matched to a gene: 8. The CDR3 runs to 16 residues. CDR1 is SGHKS, CDR2 YYEKEE, per germline (reference sequence). The chain's CDR3 is CASSLYGTGGRYEQFF. The CDR3 DNA follows: TGTGCCAGCAGCTTGTACGGGACAGGGGGTAGGTATGAGCAGTTCTTC. The whole variable domain, remainder taken from reference TRBV5-5 and TRBJ2-1, is DAGVTQSPTHLIKTRGQQVTLRCSPISGHKSVSWYQQVLGQGPQFIFQYYEKEERGRGNFPDRFSARQFPNYSSELNVNALLLGDSALYLCASSLYGTGGRYEQFFGPGTRLTVL.

This chain uses TRBV5-4 with TRBJ2-7, with a weak D call TRBD1 (6 bases). The V end was cut by 2 bases, the J end by 0 bases, with 12 bases between. The CDR3 spans 15 residues. From germline, CDR1 is SGHNT and CDR2 YYREEE (reference sequence). The CDR3 DNA reads TGTGCCAGCAGCTTTACAGGGTCCTCCTCCTACGAGCAGTACTTC. Its translation is CASSFTGSSSYEQYF.

The V gene is TRBV11-3, the J gene TRBJ1-2; D is ambiguous. Trimming removed 5 bases at V and 2 bases at J, with 12 bases between. This CDR3 contains 14 residues. Germline V gives CDR1 SGHNT, CDR2 YENEEA. CDR3 residues: CASSTGTVNYGYTF. In nucleotides, the CDR3 is TGTGCCAGCAGCACTGGCACAGTCAACTATGGCTACACCTTC.

The chain uses TRBV7-2 and TRBJ2-1; 7 bases align to TRBD1. CDR3 size: 15 residues. Trimming at V came to 5 bases and at J to 3 bases, leaving 7 bases not matched to a gene. From germline, CDR1 is SGHTA and CDR2 FQGNSA. CDR3 DNA sequence: TGTGCCAGCAGCCCAGCCGGGACAGTCTACAATGAGCAGTTCTTC. It specifies CASSPAGTVYNEQFF.

The rearrangement links TRBV4-3 to TRBJ2-7; perhaps TRBD1 as D (6 bases). The V gene's germline CDR1 is LGHNA and CDR2 YSLEER. This CDR3 is built from 15 residues. V lost 1 base, J lost 2 bases, and 12 bases lay in between. The DNA for the CDR3 is TGCGCCAGCAGCCAAGCGACAGGTGCCACCTACGAGCAGTACTTC. It yields the protein CASSQATGATYEQYF.

V gene TRBV5-6 combines with J gene TRBJ2-1; 8 positions match TRBD2. Trimming took 0 bases from V and 12 from J; bases not matched to a gene: 5. The V gene's germline CDR1 is SGHDT and CDR2 YYEEEE. The CDR3 is 13 amino acids. The CDR3 here is CASSLGGSGRQFF. CDR3 nucleotide sequence: TGTGCCAGCAGCTTGGGCGGCAGCGGGAGGCAGTTCTTC.

This clone was counted once. The genes are TRBV5-1 and TRBJ1-2; the D is unclear. CDR3 length: 12 amino acids. Germline V gene lookup returns CDR1 SGHRS and CDR2 YFSETQ. Trimming cost V 5 bases and J 5 bases, with 10 bases left between them. This chain's CDR3 is CASREAGYGYTF. The DNA of the CDR3 is TGCGCCAGCAGGGAGGCAGGATATGGCTACACCTTC.

The CDR3, as DNA: TGTGCCAGCAGTGAAGATATGGGAGTCACGGCCCAGCATTTT. Its translation: CASSEDMGVTAQHF. The chain carries TRBV6-1 and TRBJ1-5, with D hard to call. V gave up 1 base and J gave up 11 bases, with 15 bases separating them. This CDR3 has 14 residues. Per the germline V gene, CDR1 is MNHNS and CDR2 is SASEGT.

Worth noting for this clone: At one boundary the junction diverges from the germline segment, which might be a read error. The V call is TRBV7-9, the J call TRBJ2-7; 10 nucleotides align to TRBD1. Germline CDR1 is SEHNR and CDR2 is FQNEAQ (reference sequence). This CDR3 is 13 amino acids long. In nucleotides, the CDR3 is TGTTCCAGCGCCGGACAGGGGGTAGACGAGCAGTACTTC. This translates into CSSAGQGVDEQYF.

The gene calls are TRBV4-1 and TRBJ1-1; possibly TRBD1 for D (5 bases). This CDR3 is 15 amino acids long. V was shortened by 3 bases and J by 2 bases, with 13 bases between the two germline ends. CDR1 MGHRA and CDR2 YSYEKL come from the germline V gene. The CDR3 reads CASSQWGGSNTEAFF. The CDR3 DNA is TGCGCCAGCAGCCAGTGGGGCGGATCTAACACTGAAGCTTTCTTT.

This chain links TRBV2 with TRBJ2-1; 7 bases line up with TRBD1. The CDR3 is made up of 13 amino acids. J was trimmed by 7 bases and V by 2 bases; bases with no gene match: 2. Germline V gives CDR1 SNHLY, CDR2 FYNNEI. The CDR3 DNA reads TGTGCCAGCAGTGAATCAGGGGGAAATGAGCAGTTCTTC. Translated, it gives CASSESGGNEQFF.

The gene calls are TRBV19 and TRBJ1-2, with D possibly matching TRBD1 (6 bases). CDR3 length: 14 residues. Per the germline V gene, CDR1 is LNHDA and CDR2 is SQIVND (reference sequence). V was clipped by 4 bases and J by 0 bases, with 9 bases between them. DNA of the CDR3: TGTGCCAGTAGTAAGGGGGAAGCTAACTATGGCTACACCTTC. This gives the protein CASSKGEANYGYTF.

CDR3 sequence: CAWSKVWSSYNSPLHF. The CDR3 coding sequence is TGTGCCTGGAGTAAGGTATGGAGCTCCTATAATTCACCCCTCCACTTT. The chain combines TRBV30 with TRBJ1-6, with unresolved D. Germline V lookup: CDR1 GTSNPN, CDR2 SVGIG (reference sequence). The CDR3 spans 16 residues. Trimming cost V 2 bases and J 0 bases, with 11 bases left between them.

The chain is built from TRBV6-6 and TRBJ2-7, with TRBD1 matching over 9 bases. This CDR3 is 14 amino acids long. Germline V gene sequence: CDR1 MNHNY, CDR2 SVGAGI (reference sequence). Trimming removed 2 bases from V and 3 bases from J; junction bases left unmatched: 2. CDR3 bases: TGTGCCAGCAGTTACCGGACAGGGGTCTACGAGCAGTACTTC. Protein sequence: CASSYRTGVYEQYF.

V usage is TRBV6-1 and J usage is TRBJ1-6, with D tentatively TRBD1 (6 bases). This CDR3 is 14 amino acids long. Per germline, CDR1 MNHNS and CDR2 SASEGT. The ends were cut back, 7 bases at V and 7 bases at J, with 14 bases in the middle. This CDR3 is CASTPGETNSPLHF. CDR3 bases: TGTGCCAGCACCCCAGGGGAGACCAATTCACCCCTCCACTTT.

J is TRBJ1-1 and V is TRBV29-1; 8 bases align to TRBD1. The CDR3 is 13 residues long. The V and J ends lost 2 bases and 4 bases, in that order; junction bases with no gene match: 3. The germline V gene encodes CDR1 SQVTM and CDR2 ANQGSEA. Written as DNA, the CDR3 is TGCAGCGTTGAATACGACAGGGGCACTGAAGCTTTCTTT. Its protein product is CSVEYDRGTEAFF.

The rearrangement uses TRBV4-2 and TRBJ2-7; 7 bases are shared with TRBD2. The CDR3 loop spans 13 amino acids. J gave up 6 bases and V 3 bases, and 5 bases lay outside the gene matches. The germline gives CDR1 LGHNA, CDR2 YNFKEQ. CDR3 region: CASSQGLSPEQYF. CDR3 DNA: TGTGCCAGCAGCCAGGGACTAAGTCCCGAGCAGTACTTC.

The chain recombines TRBV7-2 with TRBJ2-7, with 7 bases fitting TRBD2. CDR1 and CDR2 (germline): SGHTA, FQGNSA. This CDR3 has 14 amino acids. Germline trimming cut 6 bases from V and 3 bases from J; bases unmatched to any gene: 8. DNA of the CDR3: TGTGCCAGCAGTCCATGGGGAGGGAACTACGAGCAGTACTTC. Its protein is CASSPWGGNYEQYF. Combining the CDR3 with reference TRBV7-2 and TRBJ2-7 gives the whole variable domain GAGVSQSPSNKVTEKGKDVELRCDPISGHTALYWYRQSLGQGLEFLIYFQGNSAPDKSGLPSDRFSAERTGGSVSTLTIQRTQQEDSAVYLCASSPWGGNYEQYFGPGTRLTVT.

The chain uses TRBV19 and TRBJ1-6; TRBD1 aligns across 10 bases. The CDR3 covers 18 residues. V shed 6 bases, J shed 9 bases, and the junction held 17 bases outside the gene matches. CDR1 LNHDA and CDR2 SQIVND come from the germline V gene (reference sequence). CDR3 region: CASSRKTGGRIGGSPLHF. For the CDR3, the DNA is TGTGCCAGTAGCCGGAAGACAGGGGGCAGAATTGGGGGTTCACCCCTCCACTTT.

This chain connects TRBV6-5 to TRBJ1-6; D gene uncertain. Germline CDR1 MNHEY, CDR2 SVGAGI. The CDR3 extends over 15 amino acids. Trimming shortened V by 5 bases and J by 0 bases, and 8 bases separated the two germline ends. The CDR3 loop is CASSPGLSYNSPLHF. In nucleotides, the CDR3 is TGTGCCAGCAGTCCCGGACTCTCCTATAATTCACCCCTCCACTTT.

The chain recombines TRBV5-4 with TRBJ2-3; no reliable D call. The CDR3 is 13 amino acids. Germline-derived CDR1 and CDR2 are SGHNT and YYREEE (reference sequence). With 0 bases removed from V and 4 bases from J, the gap between germline ends came to 6 bases. This chain's CDR3 is CASSLGGPDTQYF. The CDR3 region has the DNA TGTGCCAGCAGCTTGGGAGGCCCAGATACGCAGTATTTT. The whole variable domain, remainder taken from reference TRBV5-4 and TRBJ2-3, is ETGVTQSPTHLIKTRGQQVTLRCSSQSGHNTVSWYQQALGQGPQFIFQYYREEENGRGNFPPRFSGLQFPNYSSELNVNALELDDSALYLCASSLGGPDTQYFGPGTRLTVL.

The rearrangement uses TRBV7-9 and TRBJ2-5, with D unresolved. The CDR3 extends over 11 amino acids. V was trimmed by 5 bases and J by 9 bases, leaving 10 bases between them. CDR1 is SEHNR, CDR2 FQNEAQ, per germline (reference sequence). The CDR3: CASSESTPQYF. The DNA of the CDR3 is TGTGCCAGCAGCGAGAGTACTCCCCAGTACTTC. Full variable domain (outside the CDR3, taken from reference TRBV7-9 and TRBJ2-5): DTGVSQNPRHKITKRGQNVTFRCDPISEHNRLYWYRQTLGQGPEFLTYFQNEAQLEKSRLLSDRFSAERPKGSFSTLEIQRTEQGDSAMYLCASSESTPQYFGPGTRLLVL.

The count of this clone is one. The chain has TRBV4-1 and TRBJ2-5; 7 bases match TRBD2. The junction had 7 bases not matched to a gene; V was cut back by 1 base and J by 5 bases. The CDR3 contains 15 residues. Germline V CDR1 and CDR2: MGHRA, YSYEKL. CDR3 DNA sequence: TGCGCCAGCAGCCAAGTCGGACTAGGGCGGGAGACCCAGTACTTC. It is translated as CASSQVGLGRETQYF.

This sequence joins TRBV19 and TRBJ2-7, with D hard to call. V was clipped by 3 bases and J by 9 bases, with 15 bases between them. The CDR3 is made up of 13 amino acids. CDR1 is LNHDA and CDR2 is SQIVND in the germline V gene (reference sequence). CDR3 loop: CASSIINRETQYF. Written as DNA, the CDR3 is TGTGCCAGTAGTATCATCAATCGAGAAACGCAGTACTTC.

V and J are TRBV5-1 and TRBJ2-1; TRBD2 agrees at 11 bases. V lost 4 bases to trimming and J lost 9 bases; unmatched junction nucleotides: 12. This CDR3 is built from 16 residues. Germline V gene lookup returns CDR1 SGHRS and CDR2 YFSETQ. Here the CDR3 reads CASSRFLAGGEGEQFF. DNA of the CDR3: TGCGCCAGCAGCCGCTTCCTAGCGGGGGGCGAAGGTGAGCAGTTCTTC.